Detailed here is one T cell receptor (beta chain). What it binds is unknown. This specimen comes from a study of shared clonotypes between healthy human individuals. Findings and caveats of the study: Among the subsets, naive ones generally showed larger estimated richness than memory ones. It was expected that sequencing depth would affect clonotype sharing among donors.

CDR3 size: 15 residues. The V end lost 5 bases, the J end lost 0 bases, and 10 bases lay between the germline ends. The germline V gene encodes CDR1 SGHVS and CDR2 FQNEAQ. Measured with immunoSEQ multiplex PCR; TCRdb has only the in-frame clones, and not every one. The table shows 740,000 or so clones, with 60% to 75% occurring only once. What was sequenced was memory CD4+ T cells sorted from blood. Subset here: CD45RA-negative fraction. The TCR comes from a woman aged 25 to 45 in good health. The rearrangement uses TRBV7-8 and TRBJ1-4; D is perhaps TRBD1 (6 bases). The CDR3 DNA reads as TGTGCCAGCAGCCCCAGACAGGCAACTAATGAAAAACTGTTTTTT. It yields the protein CASSPRQATNEKLFF.